The present T cell receptor beta chain was sequenced within a study of T cell responses to AZD1222 COVID-19 vaccine. Looking at the study overall: Pooling of second doses given at about 4 or about 12 weeks was done.

Looked up from germline, CDR1 is LNHDA and CDR2 is SQIVND (reference sequence). CDR3 length: 15 amino acids. Trimming took off 5 bases at V and 0 bases at J, with 14 bases between the two ends. Remarks on this clone: What it recognizes is unknown.

Study results and caveats: Seropositive at baseline were only a handful of AZD1222 recipients. Donors, mostly white British, included more females; clonal diversity was possibly underestimated.

This table comes from immunoSEQ multiplex PCR, and its TCRdb copy is limited to in-frame clones, with some not included. Of 100,000 to 150,000 clones listed, roughly 90% are singletons. The sequence came from an adult in good health. The sequencing here drew on peripheral blood, taken on day 0 of AZD1222 vaccination. V usage is TRBV19 and J usage is TRBJ2-7; D is uncertain. The CDR3 region is CASSVGSVGSYEQYF. Here the CDR3 DNA reads TGTGCCAGTAGTGTAGGATCGGTAGGCTCCTACGAGCAGTACTTC.